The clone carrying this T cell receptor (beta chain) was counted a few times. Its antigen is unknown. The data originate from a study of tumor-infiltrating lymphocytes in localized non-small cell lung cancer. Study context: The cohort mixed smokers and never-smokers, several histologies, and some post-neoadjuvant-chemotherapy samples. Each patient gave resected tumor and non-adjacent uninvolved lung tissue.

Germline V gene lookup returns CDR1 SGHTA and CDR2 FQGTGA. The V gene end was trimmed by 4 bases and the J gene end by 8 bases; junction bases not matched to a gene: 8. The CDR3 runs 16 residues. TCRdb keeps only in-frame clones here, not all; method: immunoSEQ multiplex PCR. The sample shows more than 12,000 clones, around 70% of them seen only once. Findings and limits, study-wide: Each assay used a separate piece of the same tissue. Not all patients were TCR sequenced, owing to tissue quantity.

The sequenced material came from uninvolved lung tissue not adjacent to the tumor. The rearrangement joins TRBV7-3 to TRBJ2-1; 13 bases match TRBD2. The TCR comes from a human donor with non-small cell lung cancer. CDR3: CASSSLTSGGAHEQFF. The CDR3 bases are TGTGCCAGCAGCTCACTAACTAGCGGGGGGGCTCATGAGCAGTTCTTC.